This TCR beta chain was captured in a study of cytomegalovirus exposure and HLA in healthy donors. Comment on this clone: Its antigen is not known.

The CDR3 runs 16 residues. In germline, CDR1 is LNHDA, CDR2 SQIVND (reference sequence). V lost 3 bases, J lost 1 base, and 13 bases lay in between. PCR primers comprised 60 Vbeta and 13 Jbeta primers. In the original workflow: Unique TCR beta chains numbered about 79 million in a later analysis, with roughly 10 million shared. Using immunoSEQ multiplex PCR, the repertoire was profiled, and TCRdb retains in-frame clones only, with some absent. V and J calls plus clone size are reproduced from that table; the DNA served to infer D and trimming. The sample has about 190,000 clones; roughly 79% are singletons. Study conclusions and caveats: It was in a later analysis that TCR association rates were seen to vary by HLA locus, highest for DRB1 and lowest for HLA-C.

V and J are TRBV19 and TRBJ1-3; D may be TRBD1 (6 bases). The sequenced sample consisted of PBMCs. This TCR derives from a woman between 18 and 30 years old in good health and CMV-seronegative. The CDR3 sequence is CASSISGTSSGNTIYF. DNA of the CDR3: TGTGCCAGTAGTATCTCCGGGACATCGTCTGGAAACACCATATATTTT.